Shown below are 25 T cell receptor beta chains from a single sample sequenced in a study of blood T cell repertoires in COVID-19. The table came from immunoSEQ multiplex PCR; TCRdb's copy has only in-frame clones and leaves some out. Of about 230,000 clones listed, 80% to 90% were seen once; the top ten hold more than 6.5%. The sample was peripheral blood. The receptors originated from a man between 35 and 55 years old with active or convalescent COVID-19.

The chain recombines TRBV30 with TRBJ2-5; D possibly corresponds to TRBD1 (5 bases). This CDR3 has 13 residues. Germline assignment: CDR1 GTSNPN and CDR2 SVGIG (reference sequence). Deletions cut 1 base from V and 4 bases from J, with 10 bases between. For the CDR3, the DNA is TGTGCCTGGAGTGCAGAAAGGGGAGAGACCCAGTACTTC. It is translated as CAWSAERGETQYF. Together with reference TRBV30 and TRBJ2-5, the CDR3 gives the full variable domain: SQTIHQWPATLVQPVGSPLSLECTVEGTSNPNLYWYRQAAGRGLQLLFYSVGIGQISSEVPQNLSASRPQDRQFILSSKKLLLSDSGFYLCAWSAERGETQYFGPGTRLLVL.

This clone was detected only once. The V gene is TRBV4-2, the J gene TRBJ2-7; 10 bases map to TRBD2. CDR3 length: 17 amino acids. Germline V gene lookup returns CDR1 LGHNA and CDR2 YNFKEQ. Trimming at V came to 4 bases and at J to 0 bases, leaving 9 bases not matched to a gene. CDR3 nucleotide sequence: TGTGCCAGCAGCCGAGCCACTAGCGGGGCATCCTCCTACGAGCAGTACTTC. Its protein is CASSRATSGASSYEQYF.

The chain carries TRBV27 and TRBJ1-2, with 10 bases lining up with TRBD1. This CDR3 comprises 14 residues. Per germline, CDR1 MNHEY and CDR2 SMNVEV (reference sequence). J gave up 6 bases and V 4 bases, and 5 bases lay outside the gene matches. The CDR3 bases are TGTGCCAGCAGTTGGGGGACAGGGGCTGATGGCTACACCTTC. Encoded protein: CASSWGTGADGYTF.

The V and J genes are TRBV30 and TRBJ1-5; 10 nucleotides align to TRBD1. Per the germline V gene, CDR1 is GTSNPN and CDR2 is SVGIG (reference sequence). This CDR3 spans 13 amino acids. Unmatched junction bases numbered 3, after V lost 3 bases and J lost 7 bases. The CDR3 protein is CAWRGTGDQPQHF. Here the CDR3 DNA reads TGTGCCTGGAGAGGGACAGGGGACCAGCCCCAGCATTTT.

The V call is TRBV28, the J call TRBJ2-3; perhaps TRBD2 as D (6 bases). V shed 1 base and J shed 7 bases, with 18 bases lying between them. The CDR3 is 16 residues long. Germline CDR1 MDHEN, CDR2 SYDVKM. The CDR3 loop is CASSLSNSGTRNTQYF. As DNA, the CDR3 is TGTGCCAGCAGTTTATCCAATAGCGGAACTCGGAATACGCAGTATTTT.

The J gene is TRBJ1-4, the V gene TRBV6-1, with unresolved D. Germline CDR1 reads MNHNS; CDR2 reads SASEGT. Between the trimmed V and J ends, which lost 1 base and 7 bases, there was a span of 16 bases. This CDR3 has 16 residues. The CDR3 DNA sequence: TGTGCCAGCAGTGAAGTAACCGCTGGTTCGGGTGAAAAACTGTTTTTT. Protein sequence: CASSEVTAGSGEKLFF.

The rearrangement joins TRBV4-2 to TRBJ2-5, with 15 bases identical to TRBD2. The germline gives CDR1 LGHNA, CDR2 YNFKEQ. The CDR3 contains 16 residues. V lost 7 bases to trimming and J lost 2 bases; unmatched junction nucleotides: 5. The CDR3 nucleotides are TGTGCCAGCAACTCGGGACTAGCGGGAGGACAAGAGACCCAGTACTTC. Its protein product is CASNSGLAGGQETQYF.

This clone came up a few times. V usage is TRBV7-9 and J usage is TRBJ1-6; weak D call: TRBD1 (5 bases). The germline gives CDR1 SEHNR, CDR2 FQNEAQ (reference sequence). The CDR3 loop spans 14 amino acids. V was trimmed by 5 bases and J by 5 bases, leaving 10 bases between them. The CDR3 protein is CASSRRGNNSPLHF. CDR3 coding DNA: TGTGCCAGCAGCCGTAGGGGAAATAATTCACCCCTCCACTTT. The complete variable domain, with remaining parts taken from reference TRBV7-9 and TRBJ1-6, reads DTGVSQNPRHKITKRGQNVTFRCDPISEHNRLYWYRQTLGQGPEFLTYFQNEAQLEKSRLLSDRFSAERPKGSFSTLEIQRTEQGDSAMYLCASSRRGNNSPLHFGNGTRLTVT.

The V call is TRBV28, the J call TRBJ1-6; no clear D gene. The V gene lost 5 bases and the J gene lost 2 bases, with 16 bases spanning the gap. Germline-derived CDR1 and CDR2 are MDHEN and SYDVKM. The CDR3 contains 17 residues. CDR3 nucleotides: TGTGCCAGCAGTACTAGTGGCGGTGTCACCTATAATTCACCCCTCCACTTT. Encoded protein: CASSTSGGVTYNSPLHF.

The chain couples TRBV24-1 to TRBJ2-7; D might be TRBD2 (6 bases). The germline gives CDR1 KGHDR, CDR2 SFDVKD. V lost 9 bases to trimming and J lost 0 bases, with 8 bases between them. The CDR3 extends over 12 amino acids. Here the CDR3 reads CATGRGSYEQYF. For the CDR3, the DNA is TGTGCCACCGGGCGGGGCTCCTACGAGCAGTACTTC.

In regard to this clone: Other DNA sequences in the same sample also yield this CDR3. This chain links TRBV15 with TRBJ2-1, with a possible D match to TRBD2 (6 bases). The V gene's germline CDR1 is LNHNV and CDR2 YYDKDF (reference sequence). V shed 2 bases and J shed 4 bases, with 9 bases lying between them. The length of the CDR3 is 14 residues. This chain's CDR3 is CATSRTGGYNEQFF. In nucleotides, the CDR3 is TGTGCCACCAGCAGAACCGGGGGATACAATGAGCAGTTCTTC. The whole variable domain, remainder taken from reference TRBV15 and TRBJ2-1, is DAMVIQNPRYQVTQFGKPVTLSCSQTLNHNVMYWYQQKSSQAPKLLFHYYDKDFNNEADTPDNFQSRRPNTSFCFLDIRSPGLGDTAMYLCATSRTGGYNEQFFGPGTRLTVL.

The chain is built from TRBV4-3 and TRBJ1-1; D gene unclear. The CDR3 sequence is 13 residues long. Germline CDR1 LGHNA, CDR2 YSLEER. Trimming stripped 4 bases from V and 0 bases from J, with 6 bases between. The CDR3 is CASSLSMNTEAFF. The CDR3 DNA reads as TGCGCCAGCAGCCTAAGCATGAACACTGAAGCTTTCTTT.

This clone was recorded once. The V call is TRBV2, the J call TRBJ2-7, with TRBD1 matching 9 bases. This CDR3 has 14 residues. Germline values: CDR1 SNHLY, CDR2 FYNNEI. V dropped 6 bases and J dropped 6; count of bases not matched to a gene: 9. The CDR3 bases are TGTGCCAGCAGCTTTCCGACAGGGGGTAGCGAGCAGTACTTC. Protein product: CASSFPTGGSEQYF.

The sample holds one count of this clone. The rearrangement links TRBV3-1 (or the pseudogene TRBV3-2) to TRBJ2-1, with 9 positions matching TRBD2. The CDR3 is 15 residues long. Germline-derived CDR1 and CDR2 are LGHDT and YNNKEL (reference sequence). Losses at the gene ends were 3 bases for V and 6 bases for J; bases not matched to a gene: 6. As DNA, the CDR3 is TGTGCCAGCAGCCATATCGCGGGGGGGCTCAATGAGCAGTTCTTC. Encoded protein: CASSHIAGGLNEQFF.

The chain couples TRBV24-1 to TRBJ2-3, with a tentative D call TRBD1 (5 bases). The V end lost 3 bases, the J end lost 2 bases, and 5 bases lay between the germline ends. CDR1 and CDR2 (germline): KGHDR, SFDVKD. The CDR3 is 13 amino acids. CDR3 sequence: CATSDGATDTQYF. The CDR3 DNA reads TGTGCCACCAGTGATGGGGCCACAGATACGCAGTATTTT.

This clone was counted once. V is TRBV3-1 (or the pseudogene TRBV3-2) and J is TRBJ1-2, with no clear D. CDR3 length: 15 residues. Germline CDR1 is LGHDT and CDR2 is YNNKEL (reference sequence). V lost 0 bases, J lost 0 bases, and 8 bases lay in between. The CDR3 DNA reads as TGTGCCAGCAGCCAAGATGAGGCAGCTAACTATGGCTACACCTTC. It translates to CASSQDEAANYGYTF.

This clone was recorded only once. The chain has TRBV9 and TRBJ2-2, with 11 bases aligning to TRBD1. V lost 4 bases to trimming and J lost 3 bases; unmatched junction nucleotides: 2. The CDR3 length is 15 residues. CDR1 and CDR2 from the germline V gene are SGDLS and YYNGEE. This CDR3 is CASSLDRGHTGELFF. CDR3 in DNA: TGTGCCAGCAGCTTGGACAGGGGGCACACCGGGGAGCTGTTTTTT.

The J gene is TRBJ2-7, the V gene TRBV10-2, with TRBD2 matching over 13 bases. CDR3 length: 15 residues. Germline V gene lookup returns CDR1 WSHSY and CDR2 SAAADI. V trimming: 8 bases; J trimming: 1 base; junction bases outside the gene matches: 5. Here the CDR3 reads CASQGLAGLSYEQYF. CDR3 coding DNA: TGCGCCAGCCAGGGACTAGCGGGACTATCCTACGAGCAGTACTTC.

The chain links TRBV5-1 to TRBJ1-3; D unresolved. V was pared by 1 base and J by 0 bases, with 11 bases between. This CDR3 has 16 amino acids. The V gene's germline CDR1 is SGHRS and CDR2 YFSETQ. CDR3 DNA: TGCGCCAGCAGCTTGAACGCGGATATCTCTGGAAACACCATATATTTT. The encoded protein is CASSLNADISGNTIYF.

The rearrangement joins TRBV29-1 to TRBJ1-1; possibly TRBD1 for D (6 bases). Trimming removed 4 bases at V and 2 bases at J, with 17 bases between. Germline V gene sequence: CDR1 SQVTM, CDR2 ANQGSEA. The CDR3 extends over 15 amino acids. The CDR3, as DNA: TGCAGCGTTGCGGTCTGGGGGCTCCCCAACACTGAAGCTTTCTTT. Protein sequence: CSVAVWGLPNTEAFF.

The rearrangement uses TRBV11-2 and TRBJ2-1; no clear D. This CDR3 spans 15 amino acids. V lost 0 bases and J lost 3, with 9 bases in between. Germline V gene sequence: CDR1 SGHAT, CDR2 FQNNGV. CDR3 nucleotide sequence: TGTGCCAGCAGCTTAGATCTCGGGTACTACAATGAGCAGTTCTTC. Translation gives CASSLDLGYYNEQFF.

This clone has only one observation. This chain connects TRBV5-1 to TRBJ1-6; no clear D. This CDR3 has 15 amino acids. The germline V gene has CDR1 SGHRS and CDR2 YFSETQ. Trimming removed 2 bases from V and 7 bases from J, with 13 bases in between. The DNA for the CDR3 is TGCGCCAGCAGCTTAGGAGAGGCGAACAATTCACCCCTCCACTTT. Residues: CASSLGEANNSPLHF.

The chain is built from TRBV5-1 and TRBJ2-7; the match to TRBD1 covers 10 bases. From germline, CDR1 is SGHRS and CDR2 YFSETQ. The V segment lost 4 bases and the J segment 5 bases; nucleotides outside the gene matches: 9. There are 15 residues in the CDR3. This CDR3 reads CASSTTGTGAHEQYF. As DNA, the CDR3 is TGCGCCAGCAGCACGACCGGGACAGGGGCCCACGAGCAGTACTTC.

The chain joins TRBV19 to TRBJ1-3; no definite D call. V was trimmed by 3 bases and J by 0 bases, leaving 12 bases between them. Per germline, CDR1 LNHDA and CDR2 SQIVND (reference sequence). CDR3 length equals 16 residues. In DNA, the CDR3 is TGTGCCAGTAGTATCGGCTTCGGGGTCTCTGGAAACACCATATATTTT. Translated, it gives CASSIGFGVSGNTIYF.

The chain links TRBV6-5 to TRBJ1-1, with 7 bases aligning to TRBD1. The CDR3 spans 12 residues. V lost 8 bases, J lost 5 bases, and 5 bases stayed unmatched. Germline CDR1 and CDR2: MNHEY and SVGAGI. The CDR3 loop reads CASRTGVTEAFF. The CDR3 nucleotides read TGTGCCAGCCGTACAGGGGTTACTGAAGCTTTCTTT.